Presented here are 7 T cell receptor beta chains from one specimen sequenced in a study of technical replicates of blood from a handful of donors. The data were produced by immunoSEQ multiplex PCR, yet TCRdb's version contains in-frame clones alone and is incomplete. Of 90,000 to 100,000 clones in the sample, more than 90% are singletons; the top ten hold about 0.21%. Sequenced material: T cells isolated from PBMCs. These receptors all come from a human donor in good health.

The gene calls are TRBV10-3 and TRBJ2-5; D is perhaps TRBD1 (6 bases). Trimming took off 6 bases at V and 3 bases at J, with 8 bases between the two ends. CDR3 length equals 12 residues. The germline V gene has CDR1 ENHRY and CDR2 SYGVKD. The CDR3 loop is CAIRSGEETQYF. The CDR3 nucleotides read TGTGCCATCAGGTCAGGGGAAGAGACCCAGTACTTC.

The chain joins TRBV21-1 to TRBJ2-7; the DNA was not used to check the table's D call, TRBD2. TRBV21-1 is a pseudogene segment. The CDR3 has 17 amino acids. The CDR3 sequence: CASSKALWGGPCYEQYF. The CDR3 coding sequence is TGTGCCAGCAGCAAAGCGCTTTGGGGGGGCCCTTGCTACGAGCAGTACTTC.

The gene calls are TRBV6-5 and TRBJ2-7, with 10 bases aligning to TRBD2. Germline lookup yields CDR1 MNHEY and CDR2 SVGAGI. The V and J ends lost 5 bases and 4 bases, in that order; junction bases with no gene match: 5. This CDR3 has 14 amino acids. CDR3: CASSSGRGSYEQYF. The CDR3, as DNA: TGTGCCAGCAGTAGCGGGAGGGGATCTTACGAGCAGTACTTC.

V usage is TRBV11-1 and J usage is TRBJ2-1, with a weak D call TRBD1 (6 bases). Trimming cost V 5 bases and J 0 bases, with 8 bases left between them. Germline V lookup: CDR1 SGHAT, CDR2 FQDESV (reference sequence). This CDR3 has 14 amino acids. The CDR3 reads CASSKQGSYNEQFF. The CDR3 bases are TGTGCCAGCAGCAAACAGGGCTCCTACAATGAGCAGTTCTTC.

This chain links TRBV6-1 with TRBJ1-4, with TRBD1 identical over 9 bases. The CDR3 loop spans 17 amino acids. V dropped 0 bases and J dropped 5; count of bases not matched to a gene: 7. The germline CDR1 and CDR2 sequences are MNHNS and SASEGT. The CDR3 DNA is TGTGCCAGCAGTGAAGCCTATCTTGGACAGGGGAATGAAAAACTGTTTTTT. Its translation is CASSEAYLGQGNEKLFF.

The V and J genes are TRBV4-1 and TRBJ1-1; D gene unclear. The CDR3 loop spans 14 amino acids. Germline CDR1 MGHRA, CDR2 YSYEKL. The V end was cut by 4 bases, the J end by 1 base, with 10 bases between. The CDR3 loop is CASSPLTRNTEAFF. DNA of the CDR3: TGCGCCAGCAGCCCTCTAACTAGGAACACTGAAGCTTTCTTT.

This clone was detected only once. V gene TRBV19 combines with J gene TRBJ2-2, with TRBD1 identical over 8 bases. Germline values: CDR1 LNHDA, CDR2 SQIVND (reference sequence). V lost 5 bases, J lost 4 bases, and 15 bases stayed unmatched. The CDR3 consists of 18 residues. CDR3 region: CASSLLSGGQVATGELFF. In DNA form, the CDR3 reads TGTGCCAGTAGTCTACTCAGTGGGGGACAGGTAGCCACCGGGGAGCTGTTTTTT.